This T cell receptor beta chain was captured by sequencing in a study of blood T cell repertoires in COVID-19. Study details: Italy, Spain and the United States were the sources of the convalescent and acute COVID-19 samples.

The method was immunoSEQ multiplex PCR; TCRdb's version includes in-frame clones alone and lacks a portion of them. The sample consists of approximately 130,000 clones, roughly 86% of them appearing once. The TCR sequence derives from a woman in her forties or fifties who had recovered from COVID-19. Sequencing was performed on peripheral blood.

The DNA for the CDR3 is TGTGCCAGCTCACCTAACTCCGGGCCGGGGTACACCTTC. Its translation is CASSPNSGPGYTF. The chain recombines TRBV18 with TRBJ1-2; D not certain. V lost 3 bases and J lost 11, with 16 bases in between. In germline, CDR1 is KGHSH, CDR2 LQKENI. This CDR3 comprises 13 residues.